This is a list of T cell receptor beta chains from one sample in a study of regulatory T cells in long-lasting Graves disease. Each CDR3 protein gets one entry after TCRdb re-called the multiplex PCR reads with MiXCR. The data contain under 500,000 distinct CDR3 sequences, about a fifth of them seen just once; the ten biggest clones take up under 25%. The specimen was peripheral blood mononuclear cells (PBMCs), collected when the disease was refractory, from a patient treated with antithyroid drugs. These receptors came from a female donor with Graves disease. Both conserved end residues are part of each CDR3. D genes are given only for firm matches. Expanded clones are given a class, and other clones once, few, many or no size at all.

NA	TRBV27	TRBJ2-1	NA	TGTGCCAGCCGGGAGTACGGATCCAATGAGCAGTTCTTC	CASREYGSNEQFF
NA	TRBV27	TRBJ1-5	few	TGTGCCAGCGGGAGTACCTATAGCAATCAGCCCCAGCATTTT	CASGSTYSNQPQHF
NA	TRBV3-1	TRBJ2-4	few	TGTGCCAGCAGCCACAGGGAAGGTATGAACATTCAGTACTTC	CASSHREGMNIQYF
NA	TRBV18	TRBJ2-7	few	TGTGCCAGCTCACCAGGCGGGAAGGTCTACGAGCAGTACTTC	CASSPGGKVYEQYF
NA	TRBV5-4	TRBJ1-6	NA	TGTGCCAGCAGCTTTCTGGGCGGTAATTCACCCCTCCACTTT	CASSFLGGNSPLHF
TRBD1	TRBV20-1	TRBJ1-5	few	TGCAGTGCTCGGGACAGGGGGTTGGGCAATCAGCCCCAGCATTTT	CSARDRGLGNQPQHF
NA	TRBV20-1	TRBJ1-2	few	TGCAGTGCTAGACCTACAGGGAGTTGGGGTAACTATGGCTACACCTTC	CSARPTGSWGNYGYTF
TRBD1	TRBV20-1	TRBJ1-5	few	TGCAGTGCTAGTGAGCCAGGGGGTTCCAATCAGCCCCAGCATTTT	CSASEPGGSNQPQHF
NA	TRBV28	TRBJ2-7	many	TGTGCCAGCGGGACACAACTCGCCTACGAGCAGTACTTC	CASGTQLAYEQYF
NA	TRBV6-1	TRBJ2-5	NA	TGTGCCAGCAGCCGCGCCGTTCAAGAGACCCAGTACTTC	CASSRAVQETQYF
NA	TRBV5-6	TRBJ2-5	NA	TGTGCCAGCAGCTTGGCCCAGGGGTGGGATGAGACCCAGTACTTC	CASSLAQGWDETQYF
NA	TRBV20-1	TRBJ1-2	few	TGCAGTGCTAGAGATAAGTCAGGGGATCTTTCTGGCTACACCTTC	CSARDKSGDLSGYTF
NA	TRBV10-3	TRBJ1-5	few	TGTGCCATCAGTGAGGGTCAGGCTAACAATCAGCCCCAGCATTTT	CAISEGQANNQPQHF
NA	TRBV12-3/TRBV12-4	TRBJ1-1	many	TGTGCCAGCAGTTTCAGTCCGACAGGAGAAGCTTTCTTT	CASSFSPTGEAFF
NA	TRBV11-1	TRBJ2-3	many	TGTGCCAGCAGCTTCCGGCGACCGGGAGATACGCAGTATTTT	CASSFRRPGDTQYF
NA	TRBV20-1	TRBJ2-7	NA	TGCAGTGCCCCCCGACTTGGTTCCGAGCAGTACTTC	CSAPRLGSEQYF
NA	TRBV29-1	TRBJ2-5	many	TGCAGCGTTAAGCGGGACCAAGAGACCCAGTACTTC	CSVKRDQETQYF
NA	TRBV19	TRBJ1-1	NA	TGTGCCAGTAGTCCTCAGCGGGCAGGGAACACTGAAGCTTTCTTT	CASSPQRAGNTEAFF
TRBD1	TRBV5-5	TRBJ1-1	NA	TGTGCCAGCAGCTTAACGGACAGGGTGGGCGCTTTCTTT	CASSLTDRVGAFF
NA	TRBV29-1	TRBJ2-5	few	TGCAGCGTTGAAGTTTTGAGCCCAGACGAGACCCAGTACTTC	CSVEVLSPDETQYF
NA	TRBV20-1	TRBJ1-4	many	TGCAGTGCCGCCCCGGGACGATCTAATGAAAAACTGTTTTTT	CSAAPGRSNEKLFF
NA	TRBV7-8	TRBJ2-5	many	TGTGCCAGCAGCTTAGTCCGTGAGGGGCGGGTTGAGAACCAGTACTTC	CASSLVREGRVENQYF
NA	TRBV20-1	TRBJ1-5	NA	TGCAGTGCTAGAGCCGGTGGGGGAGGCCAGCCCCAGCATTTT	CSARAGGGGQPQHF
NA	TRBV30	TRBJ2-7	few	TGTGCCTGCCTTACCGCCGCCTACGAGCAGTACTTC	CACLTAAYEQYF
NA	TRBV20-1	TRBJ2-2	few	TGCAGTGCTAGAGCTCCAGGGGAGTCCGGGGAGCTGTTTTTT	CSARAPGESGELFF
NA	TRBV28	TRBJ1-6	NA	TGTGCCAGCACTAGAGGGGACAAAGATAATTCACCCCTCCACTTT	CASTRGDKDNSPLHF
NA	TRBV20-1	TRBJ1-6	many	TGCAGTGCAATCCTGGGGACCAAAAATTCACCCCTCCACTTT	CSAILGTKNSPLHF
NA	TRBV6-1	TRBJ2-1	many	TGTGCCAGCGCCCAGCGTATCTACAATGAGCAGTTCTTC	CASAQRIYNEQFF
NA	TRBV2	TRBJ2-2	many	TGTGCCAGCAACCTTGGGTGGGGTGGGGAGCTGTTTTTT	CASNLGWGGELFF
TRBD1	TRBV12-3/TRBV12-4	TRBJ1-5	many	TGTGCCAGCAGAACAGAGGGGGCTGGTCAGCCCCAGCATTTT	CASRTEGAGQPQHF
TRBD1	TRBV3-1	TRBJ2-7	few	TGTGCCAGCAGCCACTGGGGGGACAGGGGTTCCTACGAGCAGTACTTC	CASSHWGDRGSYEQYF
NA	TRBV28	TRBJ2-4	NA	TGTGCCAGCAATCACTCGGGGGGCACCAAAAACATTCAGTACTTC	CASNHSGGTKNIQYF
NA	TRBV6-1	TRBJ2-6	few	TGTGCCAGCAGTCGGGGGGGGGCCAACGTCCTGACTTTC	CASSRGGANVLTF
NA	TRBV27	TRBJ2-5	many	TGTGCCAGCAGTTCCGGGACGGCGAACCAAGAGACCCAGTACTTC	CASSSGTANQETQYF
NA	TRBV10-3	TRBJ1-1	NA	TGTGCCATCAGTGAAGGCCGGGGGAGCACTGAAGCTTTCTTT	CAISEGRGSTEAFF
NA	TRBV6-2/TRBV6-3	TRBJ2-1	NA	TGTGCCAGCAGGGTCCGGGACCCGTCGGTCCGTGAGCAGTTCTTC	CASRVRDPSVREQFF
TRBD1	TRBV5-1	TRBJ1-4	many	TGCGCCAGCAGCACCGCCGGGACAGTAGGGGAAAAACTGTTTTTT	CASSTAGTVGEKLFF
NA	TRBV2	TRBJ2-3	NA	TGTGCCAGCAGTGTCCAAGATACGCAGTATTTT	CASSVQDTQYF
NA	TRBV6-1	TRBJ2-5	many	TGTGCCAGCCGCAAGCCAGGATTGGAGACCCAGTACTTC	CASRKPGLETQYF
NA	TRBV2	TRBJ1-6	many	TGTGCCAGCAGTGAGGGGGGGGGTTCACCCCTCCACTTT	CASSEGGGSPLHF
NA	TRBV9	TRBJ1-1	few	TGTGCCAGCAGCGGAGCCCGGGCGGGTGGCACTGAGGCTTTCTTT	CASSGARAGGTEAFF
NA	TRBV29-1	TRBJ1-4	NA	TGCAGCGTCGGGGACGGGATAAATGAAAAACTGTTTTTT	CSVGDGINEKLFF
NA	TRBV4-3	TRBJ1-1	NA	TGCGCCAGCAGCCAAATAGGGGGGCCTGAAGCTTTCTTT	CASSQIGGPEAFF
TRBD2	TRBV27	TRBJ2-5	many	TGTGCCAGCAGTTTACGGGGACTAGCGGGAATCGGCCTAGAGACCCAGTACTTC	CASSLRGLAGIGLETQYF
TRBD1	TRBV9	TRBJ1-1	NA	TGTGCCAGCAGCGTCAGGGACAGGGGCGGCCCCGCTGAAGCTTTCTTT	CASSVRDRGGPAEAFF
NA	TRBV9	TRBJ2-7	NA	TGTCCCAGCAGCCCCCGGGCACCCCAGGGTTACGAGCAGTACTTC	CPSSPRAPQGYEQYF
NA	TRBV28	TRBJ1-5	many	TGTGCCAGCAGTTTTTGGGGACTTCGGGGATCGAATCAGCCCCAGCATTTT	CASSFWGLRGSNQPQHF
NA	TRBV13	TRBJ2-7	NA	TGTGCCAGCAGGGGGACGGACACCTACGAGCAGTACTTC	CASRGTDTYEQYF
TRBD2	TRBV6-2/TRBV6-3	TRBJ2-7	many	TGTGCCAGCCAAAGGGGAGGGAGCTCCTACGAGCAGTACTTC	CASQRGGSSYEQYF
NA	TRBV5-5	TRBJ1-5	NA	TGTGCCAGCAGCCCAGGGTTTAGCAATCAGCCCCAGCATTTT	CASSPGFSNQPQHF
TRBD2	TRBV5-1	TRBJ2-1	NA	TGCGCCAGCAGCCCGGGACTAGCGGGAGCTGGTGAGCAGTTCTTC	CASSPGLAGAGEQFF
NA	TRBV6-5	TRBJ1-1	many	TGTGCCAGCAGTTACTCCGGGGGGAACACTGAAGCTTTCTTT	CASSYSGGNTEAFF
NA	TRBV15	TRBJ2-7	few	TGTGCCACCAGCACCAGAGACAGTCCCTACGAGCAGTACTTC	CATSTRDSPYEQYF
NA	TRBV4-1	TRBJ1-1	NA	TGCGCCAGCAGCCAAGATCGTTTTTCCACTGAAGCTTTCTTT	CASSQDRFSTEAFF
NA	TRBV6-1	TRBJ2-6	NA	TGTGCCAGCAGGCCCGGGAGCCGGGCCAACGTCCTGACTTTC	CASRPGSRANVLTF
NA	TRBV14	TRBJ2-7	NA	TGTGCCAGCAGCCAAGTCCGGGAGCTCAACGAGCAGTACTTC	CASSQVRELNEQYF
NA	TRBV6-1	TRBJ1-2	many	TGTGCCAGCAGCAAGGCGGTGACTAACTATGGCTACACCTTC	CASSKAVTNYGYTF
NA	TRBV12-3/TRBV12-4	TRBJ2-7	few	TGTGCCAGCAGTCCCCAAAACCCCTACGAGCAGTACTTC	CASSPQNPYEQYF